Sequencing of this T cell receptor beta chain was carried out in a study of CD8 T cells in ankylosing spondylitis. J gave up 4 bases and V 4 bases, and 7 bases lay outside the gene matches. Germline values: CDR1 SQVTM, CDR2 ANQGSEA. The CDR3 spans 14 residues. Study observations and caveats: Disease-associated clones were CD8+ and fairly uncommon in peripheral blood.

This clonotype was seen a few times. Its antigen is unknown. Each TCR beta library was made by quantitative 5'-RACE that incorporated molecular barcodes. Via MiXCR, TCRdb re-called the 5' RACE reads, giving one row per CDR3 protein. The table has about 160,000 distinct CDR3 sequences, around 18% seen once. This receptor was obtained from a male donor with ankylosing spondylitis or in good health (not recorded which). The V and J genes are TRBV29-1 and TRBJ1-1, with 9 nucleotides matching TRBD1. The source material was blood, either unsorted or a sorted T cell fraction (not recorded which). CDR3 loop: CSVVSTGGGTEAFF. The CDR3 bases are TGCAGCGTTGTTTCGACAGGGGGAGGCACTGAAGCTTTCTTT.